This T cell receptor (beta chain) was retrieved from a study of identical twins. This clonotype was detected only a few times. At one end, the junction sequence differs from germline, possibly due to a read error. The CDR3 loop spans 16 amino acids. Looked up from germline, CDR1 is DFQATT and CDR2 is SNEGSKA (reference sequence). Template switching supplied a universal primer site; unique molecular identifiers were carried on the cDNA. TCRdb passed the 5' RACE reads through MiXCR, listing each CDR3 protein once. The repertoire holds 400,000 to 550,000 distinct CDR3 sequences, with over 11% as singletons. The data also belong to a second study, concerning yellow fever vaccine responses in identical twins.

The clonotype was recovered from a woman aged 18-30 years in good health. Material for sequencing was CD4+ T cells sorted from blood. The chain carries TRBV20-1 and TRBJ2-1, with 7 positions matching TRBD2. In DNA, the CDR3 is TGCAGTGCAAGAGGCGGGCAGCGGGGCTCCTACAATGAGCAGTTCTTC. It yields the protein CSARGGQRGSYNEQFF.